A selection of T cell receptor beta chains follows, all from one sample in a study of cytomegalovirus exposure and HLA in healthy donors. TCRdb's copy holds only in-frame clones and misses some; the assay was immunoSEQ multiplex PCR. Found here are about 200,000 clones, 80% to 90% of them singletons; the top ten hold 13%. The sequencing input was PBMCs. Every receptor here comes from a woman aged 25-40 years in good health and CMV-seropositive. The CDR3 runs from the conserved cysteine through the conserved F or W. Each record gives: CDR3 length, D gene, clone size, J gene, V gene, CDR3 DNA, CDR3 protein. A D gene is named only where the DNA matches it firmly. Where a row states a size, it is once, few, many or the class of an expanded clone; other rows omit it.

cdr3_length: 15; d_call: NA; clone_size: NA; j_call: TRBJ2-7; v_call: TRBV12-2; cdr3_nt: TGTGCAAGTCGCTTAGTGGGGGACAGGTCGGCTCGGCAGTACTTC; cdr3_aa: CASRLVGDRSARQYF
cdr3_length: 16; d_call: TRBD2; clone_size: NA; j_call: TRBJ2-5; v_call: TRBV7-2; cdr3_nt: TGTGCCAGCAGCTTAAACCAAGCGGGAGGGAAGGAGACCCAGTACTTC; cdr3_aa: CASSLNQAGGKETQYF
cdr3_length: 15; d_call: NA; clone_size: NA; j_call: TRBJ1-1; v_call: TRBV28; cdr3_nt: TGTGCCAGCAGGGGGACACAAGTTTCGAACACTGAAGCTTTCTTT; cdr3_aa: CASRGTQVSNTEAFF
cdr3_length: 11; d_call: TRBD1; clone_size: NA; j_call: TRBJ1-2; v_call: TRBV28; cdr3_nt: TGTGCCATTGCAGGGGGCGATGGCTACACCTTC; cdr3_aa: CAIAGGDGYTF
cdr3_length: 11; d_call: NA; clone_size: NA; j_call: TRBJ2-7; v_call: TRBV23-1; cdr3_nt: TGCGCCAGCAGTCAATCTAGGGCGGGGTACTTC; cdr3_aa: CASSQSRAGYF
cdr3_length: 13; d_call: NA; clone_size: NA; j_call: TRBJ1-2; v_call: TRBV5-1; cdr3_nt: TGCGCCAGCAGCTTGACTGGGCGCGATGGCTACACCTTC; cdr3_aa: CASSLTGRDGYTF
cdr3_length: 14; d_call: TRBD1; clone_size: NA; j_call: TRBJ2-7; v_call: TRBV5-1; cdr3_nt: TGCGCCAGCAGCCTCCCGGGACAGGGATACGAGCAGTACTTC; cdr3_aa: CASSLPGQGYEQYF
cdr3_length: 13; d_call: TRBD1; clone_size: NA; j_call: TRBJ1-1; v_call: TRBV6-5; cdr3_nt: TGTGCCAGCATTGACAGGGGGCGGACTGAAGCTTTCTTT; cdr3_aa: CASIDRGRTEAFF
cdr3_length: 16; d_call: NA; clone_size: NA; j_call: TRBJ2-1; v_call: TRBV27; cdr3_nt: TGTGCCAGCAGTCCCCTTAGCGTTAGCTCCTACAATGAGCAGTTCTTC; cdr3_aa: CASSPLSVSSYNEQFF
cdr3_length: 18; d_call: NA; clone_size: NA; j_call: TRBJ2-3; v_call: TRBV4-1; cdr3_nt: TGCGCCAGCAGCCTCCTCCCCGGGGGGCGCAAATACATCCATACGCAGTATTTT; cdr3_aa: CASSLLPGGRKYIHTQYF
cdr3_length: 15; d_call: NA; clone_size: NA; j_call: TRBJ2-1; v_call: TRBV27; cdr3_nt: TGTGCCAGCAGTTGGACGGACAGCTCCTACAATGAGCAGTTCTTC; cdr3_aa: CASSWTDSSYNEQFF
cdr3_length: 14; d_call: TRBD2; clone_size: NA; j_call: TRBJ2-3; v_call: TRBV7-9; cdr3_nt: TGTGCCAGCCCGGGACTAGCGGGAGCAGATACGCAGTATTTT; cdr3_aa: CASPGLAGADTQYF
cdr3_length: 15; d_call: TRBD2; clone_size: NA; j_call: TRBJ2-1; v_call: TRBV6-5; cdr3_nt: TGTGCCAGCAGCTCGACTAGCGGGAGGGCGAATGAGCAGTTCTTC; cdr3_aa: CASSSTSGRANEQFF
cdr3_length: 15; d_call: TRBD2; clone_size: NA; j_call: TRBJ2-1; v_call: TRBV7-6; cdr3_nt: TGTGCCAGCAGCTCCCGGGGGGGGGCACCCAATGAGCAGTTCTTC; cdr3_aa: CASSSRGGAPNEQFF
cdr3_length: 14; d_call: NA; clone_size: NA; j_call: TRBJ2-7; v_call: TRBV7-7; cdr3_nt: TGTGCTAGCAGCTTAGGTCAGGGAAACTACGAGCAGTACTTC; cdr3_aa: CASSLGQGNYEQYF
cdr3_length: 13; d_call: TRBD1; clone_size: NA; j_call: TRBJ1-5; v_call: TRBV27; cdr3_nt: TGTGCCAGCGGGAGACAGGGGAATCAGCCCCAGCATTTT; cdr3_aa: CASGRQGNQPQHF
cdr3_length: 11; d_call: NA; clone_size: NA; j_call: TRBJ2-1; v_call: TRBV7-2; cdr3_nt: TGTGCCAGCAGCGCGTACAATGAGCAGTTCTTC; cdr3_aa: CASSAYNEQFF
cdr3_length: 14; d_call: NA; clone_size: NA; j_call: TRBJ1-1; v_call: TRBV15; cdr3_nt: TGTGCCACCAGCAGAGGGCAAGTGAACACTGAAGCTTTCTTT; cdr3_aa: CATSRGQVNTEAFF
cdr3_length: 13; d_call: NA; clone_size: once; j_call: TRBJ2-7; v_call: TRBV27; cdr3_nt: TGTGCCAGCAGAGCAGACAGCGACTACGAGCAGTACTTC; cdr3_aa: CASRADSDYEQYF
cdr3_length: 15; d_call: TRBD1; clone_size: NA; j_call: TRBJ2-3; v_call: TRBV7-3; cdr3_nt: TGTGCCAGCAGCTTAACCAGGGGGATAACAGATACGCAGTATTTT; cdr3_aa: CASSLTRGITDTQYF
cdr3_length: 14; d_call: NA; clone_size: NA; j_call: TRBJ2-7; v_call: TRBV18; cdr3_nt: TGTGCCAGCTCACCACCAGCGGGCTCCTACGAGCAGTACTTC; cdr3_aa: CASSPPAGSYEQYF
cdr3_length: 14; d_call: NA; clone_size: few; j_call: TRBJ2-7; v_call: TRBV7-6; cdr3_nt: TGTGCCAGCAGTTTAGGTATGGGGCACGACGAGCAGTACTTC; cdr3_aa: CASSLGMGHDEQYF
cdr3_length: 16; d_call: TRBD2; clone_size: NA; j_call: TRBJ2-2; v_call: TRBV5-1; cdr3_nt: TGCGCCAGCAGCGCAACTAGCGGGAGTAACACCGGGGAGCTGTTTTTT; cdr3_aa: CASSATSGSNTGELFF
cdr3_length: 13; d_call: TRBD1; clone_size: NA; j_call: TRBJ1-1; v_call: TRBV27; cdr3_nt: TGTGCCAGCAGTTGGAACAGGGGAGGTGAAGCTTTCTTT; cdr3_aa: CASSWNRGGEAFF
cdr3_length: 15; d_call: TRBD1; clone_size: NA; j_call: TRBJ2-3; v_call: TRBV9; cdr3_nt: TGTGCCAGCAGCGTAGAGGCAGGGGGAGTAGATACGCAGTATTTT; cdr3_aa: CASSVEAGGVDTQYF
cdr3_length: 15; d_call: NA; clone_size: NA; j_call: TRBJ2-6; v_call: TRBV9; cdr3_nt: TGTGCCAGCAGCGCGCTGGCCTTTGGGGCCAACGTCCTGACTTTC; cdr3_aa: CASSALAFGANVLTF
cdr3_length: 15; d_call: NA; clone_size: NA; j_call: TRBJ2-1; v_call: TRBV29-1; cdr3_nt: TGCAGCGTCTCCCTAGGCCAGCGGATAACCAATGAGCAGTTCTTC; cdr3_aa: CSVSLGQRITNEQFF
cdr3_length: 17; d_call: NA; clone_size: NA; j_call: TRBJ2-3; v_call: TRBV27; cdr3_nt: TGTGCCAGCATACCCCGAGGTAACAGGGCCTTCACAGATACGCAGTATTTT; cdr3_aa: CASIPRGNRAFTDTQYF
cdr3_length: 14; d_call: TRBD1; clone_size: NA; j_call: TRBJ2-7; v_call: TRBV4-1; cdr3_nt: TGCGCCAGCAGCCAAGCGACAGGGTATCACGAGCAGTACTTC; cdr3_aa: CASSQATGYHEQYF
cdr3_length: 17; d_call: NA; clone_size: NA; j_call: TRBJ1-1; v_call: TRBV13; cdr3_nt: TGTGCCAGCAGCTCGGTTCGGACAGCCCTTATGAACACTGAAGCTTTCTTT; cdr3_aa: CASSSVRTALMNTEAFF
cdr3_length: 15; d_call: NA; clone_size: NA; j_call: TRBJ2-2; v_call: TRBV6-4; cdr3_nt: TGTGCCAATCTACCGGGACATACGAACACCGGGGAGCTGTTTTTT; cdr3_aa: CANLPGHTNTGELFF
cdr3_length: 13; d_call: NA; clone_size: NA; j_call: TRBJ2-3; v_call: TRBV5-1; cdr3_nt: TGCGCCAGCAGCCTAGTGTGGGAGGATACGCAGTATTTT; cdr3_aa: CASSLVWEDTQYF
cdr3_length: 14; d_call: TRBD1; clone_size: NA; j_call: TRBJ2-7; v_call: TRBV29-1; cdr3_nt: TGCAGCGTCCAACCCGGGACAGGGGGCTACGAGCAGTACTTC; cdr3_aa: CSVQPGTGGYEQYF
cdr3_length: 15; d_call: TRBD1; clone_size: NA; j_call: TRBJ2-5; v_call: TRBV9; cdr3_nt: TGTGCCAGCAGCACCCGGACAGGGGCATCAGAGACCCAGTACTTC; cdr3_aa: CASSTRTGASETQYF
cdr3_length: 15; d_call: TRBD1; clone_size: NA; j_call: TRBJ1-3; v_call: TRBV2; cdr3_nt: TGTGCCAGCAGAGAGACAGGGACCTCTGGAAACACCATATATTTT; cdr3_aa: CASRETGTSGNTIYF
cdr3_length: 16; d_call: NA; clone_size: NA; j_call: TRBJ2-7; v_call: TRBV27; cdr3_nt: TGTGCCAGCAGTTTAAGCCCTAACCTTCGATTCTACGAGCAGTACTTC; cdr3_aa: CASSLSPNLRFYEQYF
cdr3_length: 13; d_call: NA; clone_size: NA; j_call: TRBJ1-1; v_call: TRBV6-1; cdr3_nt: TGTGCCAGCAGTCAGGTCCCGAACACTGAAGCTTTCTTT; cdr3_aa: CASSQVPNTEAFF
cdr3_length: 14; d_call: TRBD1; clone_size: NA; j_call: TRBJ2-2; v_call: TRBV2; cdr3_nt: TGTGCCAGCAGCAAGACAGGGGTCACCGGGGAGCTGTTTTTT; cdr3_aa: CASSKTGVTGELFF
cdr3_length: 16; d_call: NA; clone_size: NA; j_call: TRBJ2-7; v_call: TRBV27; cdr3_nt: TGTGCCAGCAGCGCCCAAATAGGTAGACACTCCTACGAGCAGTACTTC; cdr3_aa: CASSAQIGRHSYEQYF
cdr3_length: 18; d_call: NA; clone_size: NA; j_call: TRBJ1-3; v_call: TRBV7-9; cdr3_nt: TGTGCCAGCAGCTTGGAGGCCAGCCGACTAATCTCTGGAAACACCATATATTTT; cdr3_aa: CASSLEASRLISGNTIYF
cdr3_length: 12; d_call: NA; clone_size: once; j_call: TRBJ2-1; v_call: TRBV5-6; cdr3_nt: TGTGCCAGCACCGAACGGGTCAATGAGCAGTTCTTC; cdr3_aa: CASTERVNEQFF
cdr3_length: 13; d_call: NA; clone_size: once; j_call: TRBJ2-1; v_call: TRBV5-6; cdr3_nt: TGTGCCAGCAGCTACCGGGGGAGCCATGAGCAGTTCTTC; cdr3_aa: CASSYRGSHEQFF
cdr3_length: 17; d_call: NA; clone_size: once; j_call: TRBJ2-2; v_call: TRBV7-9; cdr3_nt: TGTGCCAGCAGCTTATTCCTTAGCGGCGCGAACACCGGGGAGCTGTTTTTT; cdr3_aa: CASSLFLSGANTGELFF